This TCR beta chain was retrieved from a study of identical twins. In TCRdb, the 5' RACE reads were re-called with MiXCR into one record per CDR3 protein. The top ten clones hold around 4.5% of a sample with 650,000 to 750,000 distinct CDR3 sequences, less than 25% of them seen once. This CDR3 contains 15 residues. Between the trimmed V and J ends, which lost 0 bases and 2 bases, there was a span of 11 bases. Per the germline V gene, CDR1 is LNHNV and CDR2 is YYDKDF (reference sequence). The sample also formed part of further work on T cells expressing NK-cell markers.

V usage is TRBV15 and J usage is TRBJ2-7; D may be TRBD1 (6 bases). The sequence derives from a woman between 18 and 30 years old in good health. Material: PBMCs. CDR3 in amino acids: CATSRDGGLAYEQYF. In nucleotides, the CDR3 is TGTGCCACCAGCAGAGATGGGGGCTTGGCCTACGAGCAGTACTTC.